Described below is a single T cell receptor (beta chain) sequence and its context. The record originates from a study of cytomegalovirus exposure and HLA in healthy donors. PCR primers comprised 60 Vbeta and 13 Jbeta primers. Sequenced by immunoSEQ multiplex PCR; TCRdb stores in-frame clones only, minus some. Of tens of thousands of clones listed, over 60% are singletons. The V and J ends lost 9 bases and 11 bases respectively, with 18 bases between them. CDR1 is SGHDT and CDR2 is YYEEEE in the germline V gene. The length of the CDR3 is 13 residues. Sequenced sample: PBMCs. J is TRBJ1-6 and V is TRBV5-6; TRBD1 might be the D (5 bases). This clonotype was sampled from a woman between 25 and 40 years old in good health and CMV-seronegative. The CDR3 sequence: CATSRQGWTPLHF. CDR3 DNA sequence: TGTGCCACCTCAAGGCAGGGATGGACACCCCTCCACTTT.